The rows below give T cell receptor beta chains drawn from one sample of a study of T cells after posttransplantation cyclophosphamide. Data came from immunoSEQ multiplex PCR; TCRdb stores just in-frame clones and leaves some out. The sample shows over 20,000 clones, approximately 87% of them seen only once. The sequenced sample was PBMCs, obtained after allogeneic stem cell transplant with posttransplant cyclophosphamide. The receptors shown here come from a female patient in her 30s who received an allogeneic stem cell transplant from an unrelated donor, was CMV-positive, and had no GVHD. Some of the T cells might come from the graft donor. CDR3s include the opening cysteine and the closing phenylalanine or tryptophan. D genes are given only for firm matches. Where a row states a size, it is once, few, many or the class of an expanded clone; other rows omit it.

NA	TRBV6-6	TRBJ1-5	NA	TGTGCCAGCAGTTACTCTGAACAGGGCGGTCAGCCCCAGCATTTT	CASSYSEQGGQPQHF
TRBD1	TRBV6-6	TRBJ2-7	NA	TGTGCCAGCAGCGAACAGGGGGCATCGAACGAGCAGTACTTC	CASSEQGASNEQYF
NA	TRBV28	TRBJ2-1	NA	TGTGCCAGCAGTCCGCCCCACTACCGAGGTGGGTACAATGAGCAGTTCTTC	CASSPPHYRGGYNEQFF
TRBD1	TRBV4-3	TRBJ1-4	few	TGCGCCAGCAGCCAAGCCACCGGGACAGTAGCTGAAAAACTGTTTTTT	CASSQATGTVAEKLFF
NA	TRBV7-3	TRBJ2-2	NA	TGTGCCAGCAGCTTAATGGGACAAGCGAACACCGGGGAGCTGTTTTTT	CASSLMGQANTGELFF
TRBD1	TRBV28	TRBJ1-5	NA	TGTGCCAGCAGTTCTACAGGGGGCTGGCAGCCCCAGCATTTT	CASSSTGGWQPQHF
NA	TRBV29-1	TRBJ2-7	NA	TGCAGCGCCTGGACAGATACCTACGAGCAGTACTTC	CSAWTDTYEQYF
NA	TRBV4-1	TRBJ2-2	NA	TGCGCCAGCAGCCAAGGCCAGGGGCTCCTCGGGGAGCTGTTTTTT	CASSQGQGLLGELFF
TRBD2	TRBV15	TRBJ2-3	NA	TGTGCCACCGGGCGACTAGCGGGGGGGCCTGAAGATACGCAGTATTTT	CATGRLAGGPEDTQYF
NA	TRBV18	TRBJ2-5	NA	TGTGCCAGCCGATCTAGCGAAGAGACCCAGTACTTC	CASRSSEETQYF
NA	TRBV4-3	TRBJ2-7	NA	TGCGCCAGCAGCCAAGATTGGCAGAAGTACGAGCAGTACTTC	CASSQDWQKYEQYF
NA	TRBV4-2	TRBJ2-7	NA	TGTGCCAGCAGCCCTAGGGAGTCCAGTAGCTCCTACGAGCAGTACTTC	CASSPRESSSSYEQYF
NA	TRBV10-3	TRBJ2-3	NA	TGTGCCATCAGTCAGAATGCAGATACGCAGTATTTT	CAISQNADTQYF
TRBD2	TRBV27	TRBJ2-1	NA	TGTGCCAGCAGTTTATTCGGGAGGGGTTACAATGAGCAGTTCTTC	CASSLFGRGYNEQFF
TRBD1	TRBV7-2	TRBJ1-6	NA	TGTGCCAGCAGCTTGGTAGGGACAGGGATTTTCTCCTATAATTCACCCCTCCACTTT	CASSLVGTGIFSYNSPLHF
NA	TRBV7-9	TRBJ1-3	NA	TGTGCCAGCAGCGCAGTTGCTGGAAACACCATATATTTT	CASSAVAGNTIYF
TRBD1	TRBV6-5	TRBJ2-7	NA	TGTGCCAGCAGTTACTCCCAGGGGGCGCGAGGAGAGCAGTACTTC	CASSYSQGARGEQYF
TRBD1	TRBV5-1	TRBJ1-3	NA	TGCGCCAGCAGTGGACAGGGCCGGGACACCATATATTTT	CASSGQGRDTIYF
NA	TRBV28	TRBJ2-5	NA	TGTGCCAGCAGTTTATCAGGGGAAGAGACCCAGTACTTC	CASSLSGEETQYF
TRBD1	TRBV5-4	TRBJ1-1	NA	TGTGCCAGCAGCTCCCTAGGCGGTCCAGGGGGAGCTTTCTTT	CASSSLGGPGGAFF
NA	TRBV5-1	TRBJ1-1	NA	TGCGCCAGCAGCCAAGTCTATCGGGGAAACACTGAAGCTTTCTTT	CASSQVYRGNTEAFF
TRBD1	TRBV28	TRBJ2-7	NA	TGTGCCAGCAGGCTGGGAGGGGGACAGGGTATCTACGAGCAGTACTTC	CASRLGGGQGIYEQYF
NA	TRBV9	TRBJ2-5	NA	TGTGCCAGCAGCGTAGCGGGAATGGGGGAGACCCAGTACTTC	CASSVAGMGETQYF
NA	TRBV6-5	TRBJ1-1	NA	TGTGCCAGCAGTTACTCAGGCGAGGGTTACACTGAAGCTTTCTTT	CASSYSGEGYTEAFF
TRBD2	TRBV27	TRBJ2-3	NA	TGTGCCAGCAGTTTCCAACTTCCCGGGACTAGCGGGAGTTCAGATACGCAGTATTTT	CASSFQLPGTSGSSDTQYF
TRBD1	TRBV9	TRBJ2-5	once	TGTGCCAGCAGCGTAGGGGACAGGGGCTTGAAAGAGACCCAGTACTTC	CASSVGDRGLKETQYF
TRBD1	TRBV2	TRBJ2-7	NA	TGTGCCAGAGCTCGACAGGGTGGGGGCGAGCAGTACTTC	CARARQGGGEQYF
TRBD2	TRBV28	TRBJ2-1	NA	TGTGCCAGCAGTTTAACCCTCCTCGGGCGGGGGGGCCGGGATGAGCAGTTCTTC	CASSLTLLGRGGRDEQFF
NA	TRBV5-8	TRBJ1-2	once	TGTGCCAGCAGCTTGCGGGGAAATGCCTATGGCTACACCTTC	CASSLRGNAYGYTF
NA	TRBV29-1	TRBJ2-1	once	TGCAGCGCGGACAGAACCTACAATGAGCAGTTCTTC	CSADRTYNEQFF
NA	TRBV28	TRBJ2-7	NA	TGTGCCAGCAGTGTCCGGTACGAGCAGTACTTC	CASSVRYEQYF
NA	TRBV4-1	TRBJ1-3	NA	TGCGCCAGCAGCCAAGATCCCCCTGGCGGCGCCTCGGACACCATATATTTT	CASSQDPPGGASDTIYF
TRBD2	TRBV5-1	TRBJ2-3	NA	TGCGCCAGCAGCTCGTCACCGGGACTAGCAAATACGCAGTATTTT	CASSSSPGLANTQYF
TRBD1	TRBV13	TRBJ2-1	NA	TGTGCCAGCAGGCCCCGACCCGGGACAGGGGGAGTCAATGAGCAGTTCTTC	CASRPRPGTGGVNEQFF
TRBD2	TRBV27	TRBJ2-1	NA	TGTGCCAGTTACCCTGGACTAGCTTCCTACAATGAGCAGTTCTTC	CASYPGLASYNEQFF
TRBD1	TRBV30	TRBJ1-1	NA	TGTGCCTGGAGTAAGGGGGCACAAGGCACTGAAGCTTTCTTT	CAWSKGAQGTEAFF
TRBD2	TRBV5-8	TRBJ2-5	NA	TGTGCCAGCAGCCAGACTAGCGGGGAAATGGAGACCCAGTACTTC	CASSQTSGEMETQYF
NA	TRBV15	TRBJ2-7	NA	TGTGCCACCAGCAGAGGGATGGAGGGCTACGAGCAGTACTTC	CATSRGMEGYEQYF
NA	TRBV5-6	TRBJ2-2	NA	TGTGCCAGCAGATTCACCGGGACATCCACCGGGGAGCTGTTTTTT	CASRFTGTSTGELFF
TRBD1	TRBV10-3	TRBJ1-1	NA	TGTGCCATCTGGTACAGGGGGCTAGGGGACACTGAAGCTTTCTTT	CAIWYRGLGDTEAFF
NA	TRBV28	TRBJ1-5	NA	TGTGCCAGCAGTTTAGGGGGACTCTTCGATCAGCCCCAGCATTTT	CASSLGGLFDQPQHF
NA	TRBV11-2	TRBJ2-2	NA	TGTGCCAGCAGCTTAGATCGGGCCGGGGAGCTGTTTTTT	CASSLDRAGELFF
TRBD1	TRBV16	TRBJ2-7	NA	TGTGCCAGCAGCCAATCCTCGGGGACAGGGGTCTCCTACGAGCAGTACTTC	CASSQSSGTGVSYEQYF
NA	TRBV19	TRBJ1-5	NA	TGTGCCAGTAGTATAGACAGGTCTCAGCCCCAGCATTTT	CASSIDRSQPQHF
TRBD1	TRBV28	TRBJ2-2	NA	TGTGCCAGCAGTTTGGTGGACTTTTCGGGACAGACGAACACCGGGGAGCTGTTTTTT	CASSLVDFSGQTNTGELFF
NA	TRBV18	TRBJ1-5	NA	TGTGCCAGCTCAAAGGAGGTTCAGCCCCAGCATTTT	CASSKEVQPQHF
TRBD1	TRBV19	TRBJ1-5	NA	TGTGCCAGTCGGCAGGGGGATCAGCCCCAGCATTTT	CASRQGDQPQHF
TRBD2	TRBV5-4	TRBJ2-3	NA	TGTGCCAGCAGCTTGGATGCTAGCGGGGGGAATACGCAGTATTTT	CASSLDASGGNTQYF
NA	TRBV4-2	TRBJ2-3	NA	TGTGCCAGCAGCCAAGCCAGCGCCGGGTCCACAGATACGCAGTATTTT	CASSQASAGSTDTQYF
TRBD1	TRBV30	TRBJ1-2	NA	TGTGCCTGGAGTACCTCTTCATACAGGGGTTTCGAGTATGGCTACACCTTC	CAWSTSSYRGFEYGYTF
NA	TRBV7-9	TRBJ2-3	NA	TGTGCCAGCAGCTTAACCCCACAGGGTGATACGCAGTATTTT	CASSLTPQGDTQYF
TRBD1	TRBV28	TRBJ1-1	NA	TGTGCCAGCAGTCTACTCACAGGGGCAGCTTTCTTT	CASSLLTGAAFF
NA	TRBV6-4	TRBJ1-6	once	TGTGCCAGCAGTGACTCTTTTGAGGGGGAGTCACCCCTCCACTTT	CASSDSFEGESPLHF